A selection of T cell receptor beta chains follows, all from one sample in a study of metastatic and nonmetastatic thyroid tumors. TCRdb used MiXCR to call clones anew from the PCR reads. The sample lists around 20,000 clones, roughly a third seen once, with 13% to 15% in the top ten. The sequencing input was blood. The receptors originated from a female donor with papillary thyroid cancer or a benign thyroid nodule (not recorded which). Some clones in this sample may be carry-over from other donors' samples. Each CDR3 is given with its conserved first and last residue. D genes are given only for firm matches. Clone size appears in some rows only: once, few, many, or a class for an expanded clone.

d_gene: TRBD2
v_gene: TRBV6-6
j_gene: TRBJ2-1
abundance: .
CDR3aa: CASSHPTSVSTSYNEQFF
CDR3nt: TGTGCCAGCAGCCATCCGACTAGCGTGAGTACTTCCTACAATGAGCAGTTCTTC

d_gene: .
v_gene: TRBV5-4
j_gene: TRBJ1-1
abundance: .
CDR3aa: CASSLPSGGLAEAFF
CDR3nt: TGTGCCAGCAGTTTACCCTCGGGGGGGCTCGCTGAAGCTTTCTTT

d_gene: .
v_gene: TRBV6-1
j_gene: TRBJ2-7
abundance: few
CDR3aa: CASSAELGFEQYF
CDR3nt: TGTGCCAGCAGTGCCGAACTGGGCTTCGAGCAGTACTTC

d_gene: .
v_gene: TRBV19
j_gene: TRBJ1-1
abundance: .
CDR3aa: CASSDRRTEAFF
CDR3nt: TGTGCCAGTAGTGATCGGCGGACTGAAGCTTTCTTT

d_gene: .
v_gene: TRBV19
j_gene: TRBJ1-5
abundance: many
CDR3aa: CASNVRYNQPQHF
CDR3nt: TGTGCCAGTAACGTGAGGTACAATCAGCCCCAGCATTTT

d_gene: .
v_gene: TRBV20-1
j_gene: TRBJ2-5
abundance: .
CDR3aa: CSAREALGSQETQYF
CDR3nt: TGCAGTGCTAGAGAGGCCCTAGGGTCACAAGAGACCCAGTACTTC

d_gene: .
v_gene: TRBV6-5
j_gene: TRBJ2-7
abundance: .
CDR3aa: CASSYYGSYEQYF
CDR3nt: TGTGCCAGCAGTTACTACGGCTCCTACGAGCAGTACTTC

d_gene: TRBD2
v_gene: TRBV5-6
j_gene: TRBJ2-1
abundance: .
CDR3aa: CASTPGPSGGAYEQFF
CDR3nt: TGTGCCAGCACCCCTGGGCCGAGCGGGGGGGCTTATGAGCAGTTCTTC

d_gene: .
v_gene: TRBV12-3/TRBV12-4
j_gene: TRBJ1-1
abundance: few
CDR3aa: CASSLALCQAFF
CDR3nt: TGTGCCAGCAGTTTAGCGCTCTGCCAGGCTTTCTTT

d_gene: TRBD2
v_gene: TRBV5-1
j_gene: TRBJ2-4
abundance: many
CDR3aa: CASSPGSGRAKNIQYF
CDR3nt: TGCGCCAGCAGCCCCGGGAGCGGGAGAGCCAAAAACATTCAGTACTTC

d_gene: .
v_gene: TRBV11-2
j_gene: TRBJ2-2
abundance: .
CDR3aa: CASSLDPGPLSTGELFF
CDR3nt: TGTGCCAGCAGCTTAGACCCGGGACCCCTGAGCACCGGGGAGCTGTTTTTT

d_gene: TRBD1
v_gene: TRBV29-1
j_gene: TRBJ2-7
abundance: .
CDR3aa: CSVDSGQGALYEQYF
CDR3nt: TGCAGCGTTGACTCGGGACAGGGGGCTTTGTACGAGCAGTACTTC

d_gene: .
v_gene: TRBV4-1
j_gene: TRBJ1-2
abundance: .
CDR3aa: CASSQVASTGLYGYTF
CDR3nt: TGCGCCAGCAGCCAAGTCGCGTCGACAGGTCTCTATGGCTACACCTTC

d_gene: .
v_gene: TRBV7-3
j_gene: TRBJ1-1
abundance: .
CDR3aa: CASSFGGNTEAFF
CDR3nt: TGTGCCAGCAGCTTTGGGGGGAACACTGAAGCTTTCTTT

d_gene: TRBD2
v_gene: TRBV6-4
j_gene: TRBJ2-1
abundance: many
CDR3aa: CASSSTSGGAHEQFF
CDR3nt: TGTGCCAGCAGTTCGACTAGCGGGGGGGCCCACGAGCAGTTCTTC

d_gene: .
v_gene: TRBV28
j_gene: TRBJ2-7
abundance: few
CDR3aa: CASRGTLNYEQYF
CDR3nt: TGTGCCAGCAGAGGGACATTGAACTACGAGCAGTACTTC

d_gene: TRBD1
v_gene: TRBV5-5
j_gene: TRBJ2-2
abundance: many
CDR3aa: CASSSRDRGYTGELFF
CDR3nt: TGTGCCAGCAGCAGCCGGGACAGGGGTTACACCGGGGAGCTGTTTTTT

d_gene: .
v_gene: TRBV20-1
j_gene: TRBJ1-2
abundance: medium-sized
CDR3aa: CSARDVGGMGYGYTF
CDR3nt: TGCAGTGCTAGAGATGTTGGGGGCATGGGCTATGGCTACACCTTC

d_gene: .
v_gene: TRBV5-6
j_gene: TRBJ1-1
abundance: many
CDR3aa: CASSLGRKNTEAFF
CDR3nt: TGTGCCAGCAGCTTGGGTCGGAAGAACACTGAAGCTTTCTTT

d_gene: .
v_gene: TRBV2
j_gene: TRBJ2-7
abundance: few
CDR3aa: CASSGTAPYEQYF
CDR3nt: TGTGCCAGCTCAGGGACCGCTCCCTACGAGCAGTACTTC

d_gene: .
v_gene: TRBV6-1
j_gene: TRBJ1-1
abundance: few
CDR3aa: CASSPLSGCTGAFF
CDR3nt: TGTGCCAGCAGCCCCTTGTCGGGGTGCACTGGAGCTTTCTTT

d_gene: TRBD2
v_gene: TRBV6-2/TRBV6-3
j_gene: TRBJ2-7
abundance: .
CDR3aa: CASNLGTSGTYEQYF
CDR3nt: TGTGCCAGCAACCTAGGGACTAGCGGGACTTACGAGCAGTACTTC

d_gene: TRBD1
v_gene: TRBV13
j_gene: TRBJ2-1
abundance: many
CDR3aa: CASSRGDRDHNEQFF
CDR3nt: TGTGCCAGCAGCCGAGGGGACAGGGACCACAATGAGCAGTTCTTC

d_gene: .
v_gene: TRBV7-9
j_gene: TRBJ2-7
abundance: .
CDR3aa: CASSLDHPTTYEQYF
CDR3nt: TGTGCCAGCAGCTTAGACCACCCGACCACCTACGAGCAGTACTTC

d_gene: .
v_gene: TRBV4-1
j_gene: TRBJ1-2
abundance: .
CDR3aa: CASSRQAGGGYTF
CDR3nt: TGCGCCAGCAGCCGCCAAGCGGGGGGGGGCTACACCTTC

d_gene: TRBD1
v_gene: TRBV11-1
j_gene: TRBJ2-5
abundance: many
CDR3aa: CASSQTGSEETQYF
CDR3nt: TGTGCCAGCAGTCAGACAGGGTCCGAAGAGACCCAGTACTTC

d_gene: .
v_gene: TRBV28
j_gene: TRBJ1-2
abundance: few
CDR3aa: CASSEASSTRNYGYTF
CDR3nt: TGTGCCAGCAGTGAGGCCAGTAGCACGAGAAACTATGGCTACACCTTC

d_gene: .
v_gene: TRBV12-5
j_gene: TRBJ2-3
abundance: few
CDR3aa: CASGLVGETDTQYF
CDR3nt: TGTGCTAGTGGTTTGGTAGGGGAAACAGATACGCAGTATTTT

d_gene: .
v_gene: TRBV6-1
j_gene: TRBJ1-5
abundance: medium-sized
CDR3aa: CASRVSNQPQHF
CDR3nt: TGTGCCAGCAGGGTTAGCAATCAGCCCCAGCATTTT

d_gene: .
v_gene: TRBV6-1
j_gene: TRBJ2-7
abundance: medium-sized
CDR3aa: CASRGLYEQYF
CDR3nt: TGTGCCAGCAGGGGACTTTACGAGCAGTACTTC

d_gene: .
v_gene: TRBV30
j_gene: TRBJ1-1
abundance: medium-sized
CDR3aa: CAWDGRTGNTEAFF
CDR3nt: TGTGCCTGGGATGGGAGGACGGGGAACACTGAAGCTTTCTTT

d_gene: .
v_gene: TRBV6-2/TRBV6-3
j_gene: TRBJ2-7
abundance: few
CDR3aa: CASSYLVRDEQYF
CDR3nt: TGTGCCAGCAGTTACCTCGTTAGGGACGAGCAGTACTTC

d_gene: TRBD1
v_gene: TRBV9
j_gene: TRBJ1-1
abundance: .
CDR3aa: CASARGTGNTEAFF
CDR3nt: TGTGCCAGCGCCCGGGGGACAGGGAACACTGAAGCTTTCTTT

d_gene: .
v_gene: TRBV7-9
j_gene: TRBJ1-4
abundance: many
CDR3aa: CASSSTAEKLFF
CDR3nt: TGTGCCAGCAGCTCCACAGCCGAAAAACTGTTTTTT

d_gene: .
v_gene: TRBV30
j_gene: TRBJ2-3
abundance: .
CDR3aa: CAWSARFKGEDTQYF
CDR3nt: TGTGCCTGGAGTGCCCGTTTTAAAGGGGAAGATACGCAGTATTTT

d_gene: TRBD2
v_gene: TRBV11-2
j_gene: TRBJ2-1
abundance: .
CDR3aa: CASSLVALAGGPGRQFF
CDR3nt: TGTGCCAGCAGCTTAGTAGCCTTAGCGGGGGGGCCTGGGAGGCAGTTCTTC

d_gene: TRBD1
v_gene: TRBV20-1
j_gene: TRBJ1-1
abundance: .
CDR3aa: CSARTQGATEAFF
CDR3nt: TGCAGTGCCCGAACCCAGGGGGCCACTGAAGCTTTCTTT